This T cell receptor (beta chain) was found in a study of high-grade serous ovarian cancer treatment subgroups. Study-wide background: On average, roughly 15,000 reads and 6,500 to 8,000 unique TCR beta rearrangements were obtained per sample. Overall study results and limits: Bulk tumor TCR sequencing gave no spatial information. Repertoire similarity ranged roughly 0.1 to 0.79 between tumors of one patient. The analyses considered CDR3 and ignored CDR1 and CDR2.

A word on this clone: As yet, its antigen is unknown.

Germline V gene lookup returns CDR1 SGHNT and CDR2 YYREEE (reference sequence). Losses at the gene ends were 4 bases for V and 4 bases for J; bases not matched to a gene: 6. The CDR3 sequence is 17 residues long. Tumor samples were obtained before definitive surgery or chemotherapy. Profiled with immunoSEQ multiplex PCR; TCRdb holds only in-frame clones, not every one. Of approximately 36,000 clones detected, 70% to 80% appear once; the ten largest clones hold about 3%. The chain is built from TRBV5-4 and TRBJ2-1, with 15 bases that match TRBD2. Sequenced: tumor tissue. This receptor was taken from a human donor with high-grade serous ovarian cancer. The CDR3 DNA reads as TGTGCCAGCAGCCCTGGACTAGCGGGAGGGCAATACAATGAGCAGTTCTTC. Residues: CASSPGLAGGQYNEQFF.